These 10 T cell receptor beta chains originate from one sample sequenced in a study of T cell responses to AZD1222 COVID-19 vaccine. Profiling relied on immunoSEQ multiplex PCR, and the TCRdb table lists in-frame clones only, not all of them. The repertoire holds about 100,000 clones, with roughly 89% as singletons. Specimen: peripheral blood, collected on day 0 of AZD1222 vaccination. Receptors were obtained from an adult in good health.

The V gene is TRBV6-6, the J gene TRBJ2-7; 8 nucleotides match TRBD2. The V and J ends lost 6 bases and 3 bases, in that order; junction bases with no gene match: 1. Germline lookup yields CDR1 MNHNY and CDR2 SVGAGI (reference sequence). The CDR3 is made up of 12 amino acids. The CDR3 DNA is TGTGCCAGCAGGAGCGGGGGCTACGAGCAGTACTTC. Amino acid sequence: CASRSGGYEQYF.

V gene TRBV19 combines with J gene TRBJ2-7; 9 positions agree with TRBD1. The germline V gene has CDR1 LNHDA and CDR2 SQIVND (reference sequence). This CDR3 contains 15 residues. Trimming cost V 5 bases and J 3 bases; bases outside gene matches: 8. In DNA, the CDR3 is TGTGCCAGTAGTGAAGCCGGGACAGGGCACTACGAGCAGTACTTC. Residues: CASSEAGTGHYEQYF. Looking up the rest from reference TRBV19 and TRBJ2-7 gives the full variable domain: DGGITQSPKYLFRKEGQNVTLSCEQNLNHDAMYWYRQDPGQGLRLIYYSQIVNDFQKGDIAEGYSVSREKKESFPLTVTSAQKNPTAFYLCASSEAGTGHYEQYFGPGTRLTVT.

This chain joins TRBV6-2 or TRBV6-3 and TRBJ2-2, with 7 nucleotides matching TRBD2. With 6 bases clipped from V and 4 bases from J, the junction kept 2 bases outside the gene matches. The CDR3 sequence is 13 residues long. The germline V gene has CDR1 MNHEY and CDR2 SVGEGT. The CDR3 DNA sequence: TGTGCCAGCAGCGCGGGAGTCACCGGGGAGCTGTTTTTT. As protein: CASSAGVTGELFF.

This clone was picked up many times. The chain combines TRBV6-5 with TRBJ2-7, with 8 positions matching TRBD2. The CDR3 has 14 amino acids. With 6 bases clipped from V and 0 bases from J, the junction kept 4 bases outside the gene matches. Germline lookup yields CDR1 MNHEY and CDR2 SVGAGI. CDR3 sequence reads: CASRDSGSSYEQYF. In nucleotides, the CDR3 is TGTGCCAGCAGAGACAGCGGGAGCTCCTACGAGCAGTACTTC.

The chain couples TRBV13 to TRBJ2-3; possible D gene TRBD2, 6 bases. CDR3 length: 14 residues. V lost 3 bases to trimming and J lost 7 bases, with 14 bases between them. CDR1 and CDR2 (germline): PRHDT, FYEKMQ (reference sequence). The CDR3 is CASSLRAGGYTQYF. CDR3 bases: TGTGCCAGCAGCTTGAGAGCGGGTGGTTATACGCAGTATTTT. Full variable domain (missing parts from reference TRBV13 and TRBJ2-3): AAGVIQSPRHLIKEKRETATLKCYPIPRHDTVYWYQQGPGQDPQFLISFYEKMQSDKGSIPDRFSAQQFSDYHSELNMSSLELGDSALYFCASSLRAGGYTQYFGPGTRLTVL.

This chain connects TRBV11-2 to TRBJ1-2, with D hard to call. This CDR3 region has 14 residues. Trimming cost V 2 bases and J 0 bases, with 7 bases left between them. CDR1 and CDR2 (germline): SGHAT, FQNNGV. The CDR3 spells CASSLSRTNYGYTF. The CDR3 bases are TGTGCCAGCAGCTTAAGTCGTACTAACTATGGCTACACCTTC.

The V gene is TRBV27, the J gene TRBJ1-5; no definite D call. Trimming took off 4 bases at V and 4 bases at J, with 5 bases between the two ends. The CDR3 consists of 12 residues. From germline, CDR1 is MNHEY and CDR2 SMNVEV (reference sequence). The CDR3 region has the DNA TGTGCCAGCAGTTCCCAGAATCAGCCCCAGCATTTT. Its protein product is CASSSQNQPQHF.

The chain employs TRBV9 and TRBJ2-7; the match to TRBD2 covers 14 bases. The CDR3 is 16 amino acids. CDR1 is SGDLS and CDR2 is YYNGEE in the germline V gene. V shed 2 bases, J shed 3 bases, and the junction held 4 bases outside the gene matches. The CDR3 DNA follows: TGTGCCAGCAGCGTCAGCGGGACTAGCGGGAGCTACGAGCAGTACTTC. Residues: CASSVSGTSGSYEQYF.

V gene TRBV7-9 combines with J gene TRBJ1-1; no clear D. The V and J ends lost 1 base and 0 bases respectively, with 9 bases between them. The CDR3 contains 15 residues. In germline, CDR1 is SEHNR, CDR2 FQNEAQ (reference sequence). The CDR3 DNA is TGTGCCAGCAGCTTAGGATGGGGAATGAACACTGAAGCTTTCTTT. Residues: CASSLGWGMNTEAFF.

This clone was seen a single time. V is TRBV19 and J is TRBJ2-3; maybe TRBD1 (5 bases). CDR3 length equals 13 residues. CDR1 and CDR2 from the germline V gene are LNHDA and SQIVND (reference sequence). V dropped 7 bases and J dropped 6 bases, with 14 bases sitting between them. The chain's CDR3 is CASKTVPGDTQYF. The CDR3 nucleotides are TGTGCCAGTAAGACGGTCCCAGGGGATACGCAGTATTTT.